The clone carrying this T cell receptor (beta chain) was counted only a few times. Its antigen is unknown. These data originate in a study of identical twins. Findings and limits, study-wide: Out-of-frame beta chain sequences displayed weaker excess sharing between twins. There were fewer insertions in abundant cord blood beta clonotypes, but memory repertoires showed no such pattern.

With template switching, a universal primer site was added, and the cDNA carried unique molecular identifiers. TCRdb ran MiXCR on the 5' RACE reads and lists one entry per CDR3 protein. The table lists some 600,000 distinct CDR3 sequences, roughly 7.2% of them singletons. Losses at the gene ends were 4 bases for V and 8 bases for J; bases not matched to a gene: 16. Germline V gives CDR1 MGHRA, CDR2 YSYEKL. The CDR3 has 16 amino acids. These same records also appear under a second study, on yellow fever vaccine responses in identical twins.

The sample taken for sequencing was PBMCs. The receptor was derived from a woman younger than 35 in good health. V gene TRBV4-1 combines with J gene TRBJ1-2, with 7 bases fitting TRBD1. CDR3 sequence reads: CASSPRDRKWLGGYTF. For the CDR3, the DNA is TGCGCCAGCAGCCCCCGGGACAGAAAATGGCTAGGAGGCTACACCTTC.